A single sample gave rise to the 27 T cell receptor beta chains below, sequenced in a study of T cell responses to AZD1222 COVID-19 vaccine. Sequenced by immunoSEQ multiplex PCR; TCRdb stores in-frame clones only, minus some. The sample contains roughly 120,000 clones, 92% of which appear only once. The starting material was peripheral blood, obtained 28 days after the second AZD1222 dose. The receptors were sampled from an adult who received the AZD1222 COVID-19 vaccine.

V usage is TRBV6-6 and J usage is TRBJ1-1, with 7 bases matching TRBD1. This CDR3 has 14 amino acids. CDR1 and CDR2 (germline): MNHNY, SVGAGI (reference sequence). The V and J ends lost 6 bases and 2 bases, in that order; junction bases with no gene match: 6. This CDR3 is CASSTTGRNTEAFF. The CDR3 DNA reads TGTGCCAGCAGCACGACAGGGCGAAACACTGAAGCTTTCTTT.

V and J are TRBV29-1 and TRBJ1-2, with D possibly matching TRBD1 (6 bases). The CDR3 has 13 residues. Trimming removed 0 bases at V and 8 bases at J, with 13 bases between. Looked up from germline, CDR1 is SQVTM and CDR2 is ANQGSEA. CDR3 region: CSVEDHRVEGYTF. As DNA, the CDR3 is TGCAGCGTTGAAGATCACAGGGTCGAGGGCTACACCTTC.

V and J are TRBV5-1 and TRBJ1-1, with D possibly being TRBD1 (5 bases). Germline V gene data show CDR1 as SGHRS and CDR2 as YFSETQ. The CDR3 is 13 amino acids. Trimming shortened V by 1 base and J by 5 bases, and 9 bases separated the two germline ends. The CDR3 nucleotides read TGCGCCAGCAGCTTGTGGGCAGGGACTGAAGCTTTCTTT. Its translation: CASSLWAGTEAFF.

The rearrangement joins TRBV7-2 to TRBJ2-5, with D perhaps TRBD1 or TRBD2 (5 bases each). This CDR3 spans 15 amino acids. V shed 1 base and J shed 5 bases, with 14 bases lying between them. Germline V CDR1 and CDR2: SGHTA, FQGNSA. The CDR3 sequence: CASSLVARWGETQYF. The CDR3 DNA reads as TGTGCCAGCAGCTTAGTCGCTCGATGGGGGGAGACCCAGTACTTC. The full variable domain, in which reference TRBV7-2 and TRBJ2-5 provide the parts outside the CDR3, is GAGVSQSPSNKVTEKGKDVELRCDPISGHTALYWYRQSLGQGLEFLIYFQGNSAPDKSGLPSDRFSAERTGGSVSTLTIQRTQQEDSAVYLCASSLVARWGETQYFGPGTRLLVL.

The chain combines TRBV4-2 with TRBJ2-7, with 7 bases fitting TRBD2. There are 18 residues in the CDR3. Germline CDR1 is LGHNA and CDR2 is YNFKEQ. The V gene end was trimmed by 1 base and the J gene end by 4 bases; junction bases not matched to a gene: 16. The CDR3 bases are TGTGCCAGCAGCCAAGGCCCGGGGACTAAGAAAATTGATTACGAGCAGTACTTC. It is translated as CASSQGPGTKKIDYEQYF.

CDR3 amino acids: CASSPPWNRGDEKLFF. In DNA form, the CDR3 reads TGTGCCAGCTCACCACCGTGGAACAGGGGAGATGAAAAACTGTTTTTT. The rearrangement joins TRBV18 to TRBJ1-4; 7 positions agree with TRBD1. The CDR3 spans 16 residues. Germline V lookup: CDR1 KGHSH, CDR2 LQKENI. V shed 0 bases and J 6 bases; nucleotides not matched to a gene: 7.

V is TRBV9 and J is TRBJ2-5, with 10 bases aligning to TRBD1. After removal of 3 bases from V and 1 base from J, the junction contained 15 bases not matched to a gene. The CDR3 has 19 amino acids. Germline lookup yields CDR1 SGDLS and CDR2 YYNGEE. The CDR3 protein is CASSGGPLNRDRGQETQYF. The CDR3 nucleotides are TGTGCCAGCAGCGGCGGGCCCCTGAACCGGGACAGGGGCCAAGAGACCCAGTACTTC.

The chain links TRBV19 to TRBJ1-5; D is ambiguous. The CDR3 runs 17 residues. V gave up 2 bases and J gave up 0 bases, with 14 bases separating them. The germline gives CDR1 LNHDA, CDR2 SQIVND (reference sequence). The CDR3: CASSIRSPSVSNQPQHF. CDR3 sequence (DNA): TGTGCCAGTAGTATAAGGAGTCCCTCGGTTAGCAATCAGCCCCAGCATTTT.

V gene TRBV5-5 combines with J gene TRBJ1-5, with 7 bases fitting TRBD1. Germline V gene sequence: CDR1 SGHKS, CDR2 YYEKEE (reference sequence). The CDR3 has 17 residues. The junction had 11 bases not matched to a gene; V was cut back by 4 bases and J by 1 base. CDR3 region: CASSANRGDPSNQPQHF. The CDR3 DNA sequence: TGTGCCAGCAGCGCGAACAGGGGAGACCCAAGCAATCAGCCCCAGCATTTT.

The V gene is TRBV7-2, the J gene TRBJ2-7; 7 bases are shared with TRBD1. V lost 5 bases, J lost 2 bases, and 6 bases stayed unmatched. The V gene's germline CDR1 is SGHTA and CDR2 FQGNSA. CDR3 length: 14 amino acids. CDR3 sequence: CASSTDRDTYEQYF. CDR3 nucleotides: TGTGCCAGCAGCACCGACAGGGATACCTACGAGCAGTACTTC.

The V and J genes are TRBV5-1 and TRBJ1-3; D remains unclear. This CDR3 has 16 residues. The V gene lost 0 bases and the J gene lost 0 bases, with 10 bases spanning the gap. Germline CDR1 SGHRS, CDR2 YFSETQ. CDR3 residues: CASSLAGGVSGNTIYF. The CDR3 DNA sequence: TGCGCCAGCAGCTTGGCCGGAGGAGTCTCTGGAAACACCATATATTTT.

The chain has TRBV9 and TRBJ2-3; maybe TRBD2 (5 bases). Germline V gene sequence: CDR1 SGDLS, CDR2 YYNGEE. V was cut by 2 bases and J by 4 bases, with 11 bases left in between. The CDR3 contains 14 residues. The CDR3 coding sequence is TGTGCCAGCAGCGTTACCGGACTTTCAGATACGCAGTATTTT. This codes for CASSVTGLSDTQYF. The whole variable domain, remainder taken from reference TRBV9 and TRBJ2-3, is DSGVTQTPKHLITATGQRVTLRCSPRSGDLSVYWYQQSLDQGLQFLIQYYNGEERAKGNILERFSAQQFPDLHSELNLSSLELGDSALYFCASSVTGLSDTQYFGPGTRLTVL.

The chain uses TRBV5-8 and TRBJ1-5; 7 bases align to TRBD1. J lost 0 bases, V lost 6 bases, and 9 bases had no gene match. The CDR3 totals 16 residues. Germline V gives CDR1 SGHTS, CDR2 YDEGEE. Here the CDR3 reads CASNPGTEPSNQPQHF. The CDR3 region has the DNA TGTGCCAGCAACCCTGGGACAGAACCTAGCAATCAGCCCCAGCATTTT.

This clone occurred once. The V call is TRBV7-2, the J call TRBJ1-3; TRBD1 aligns across 10 bases. Germline V gene sequence: CDR1 SGHTA, CDR2 FQGNSA. The CDR3 covers 15 residues. Losses at the gene ends were 3 bases for V and 7 bases for J; bases not matched to a gene: 6. The CDR3 reads CASSFWTGGYNTIYF. CDR3 nucleotide sequence: TGTGCCAGCAGCTTTTGGACAGGGGGATATAACACCATATATTTT.

The gene calls are TRBV21-1 and TRBJ1-6. TRBV21-1 is tagged as a pseudogene. This CDR3 is 12 amino acids long. CDR3 amino acids: CALGYEASPLHF. The CDR3 nucleotides are TGTGCCCTAGGCTACGAGGCCTCACCCCTCCACTTT.

This clone was observed once. The chain employs TRBV7-9 and TRBJ2-3; 9 bases are a match to TRBD2. The CDR3 has 16 residues. V lost 1 base to trimming and J lost 4 bases; unmatched junction nucleotides: 6. Germline CDR1 reads SEHNR; CDR2 reads FQNEAQ (reference sequence). The CDR3 reads CASSLGLAGVSDTQYF. Written as DNA, the CDR3 is TGTGCCAGCAGCTTAGGGTTAGCGGGGGTTTCAGATACGCAGTATTTT. The complete variable domain, with remaining parts taken from reference TRBV7-9 and TRBJ2-3, reads DTGVSQNPRHKITKRGQNVTFRCDPISEHNRLYWYRQTLGQGPEFLTYFQNEAQLEKSRLLSDRFSAERPKGSFSTLEIQRTEQGDSAMYLCASSLGLAGVSDTQYFGPGTRLTVL.

V usage is TRBV28 and J usage is TRBJ1-5; TRBD1 matches 10 bases. The CDR3 is 16 amino acids. Per germline, CDR1 MDHEN and CDR2 SYDVKM. The ends lost 5 bases at V and 0 bases at J; junction bases unmatched: 4. The DNA of the CDR3 is TGTGCCAGCAGTGGGACAGGGGTTTATAGCAATCAGCCCCAGCATTTT. Its translation is CASSGTGVYSNQPQHF.

The chain combines TRBV28 with TRBJ1-4; 9 bases map to TRBD1. V shed 5 bases and J 3 bases; nucleotides not matched to a gene: 4. This CDR3 has 15 residues. Germline-derived CDR1 and CDR2 are MDHEN and SYDVKM. CDR3 region: CASSEQGAANEKLFF. The CDR3 DNA is TGTGCCAGCAGTGAACAGGGGGCGGCTAATGAAAAACTGTTTTTT.

The J gene is TRBJ2-1, the V gene TRBV28; 9 bases map to TRBD1. Germline CDR1 reads MDHEN; CDR2 reads SYDVKM. The V segment lost 4 bases and the J segment 3 bases; nucleotides outside the gene matches: 4. CDR3 length: 15 residues. CDR3 bases: TGTGCCAGCAGTTCCTACAGGGGGCGCTACAATGAGCAGTTCTTC. This gives the protein CASSSYRGRYNEQFF. Variable domain in full (rest from reference TRBV28 and TRBJ2-1): DVKVTQSSRYLVKRTGEKVFLECVQDMDHENMFWYRQDPGLGLRLIYFSYDVKMKEKGDIPEGYSVSREKKERFSLILESASTNQTSMYLCASSSYRGRYNEQFFGPGTRLTVL.

This rearrangement joins TRBV6-1 to TRBJ1-1; D not resolved. Trimming stripped 2 bases from V and 10 bases from J, with 5 bases between. CDR3 size: 10 residues. Germline V gene lookup returns CDR1 MNHNS and CDR2 SASEGT. Here the CDR3 reads CASSETSAFF. The CDR3 DNA is TGTGCCAGCAGTGAAACTTCAGCTTTCTTT.

The genes are TRBV4-1 and TRBJ1-5; TRBD1 might be the D (6 bases). Trimming removed 1 base at V and 3 bases at J, with 10 bases between. Germline V gives CDR1 MGHRA, CDR2 YSYEKL. The CDR3 runs to 15 residues. CDR3: CASSQVLGANQPQHF. The CDR3 DNA is TGCGCCAGCAGCCAAGTGCTGGGGGCCAATCAGCCCCAGCATTTT.

The CDR3 DNA reads TGTGCCACCGGAACCCGGTACAGGGAATACGAGCAGTACTTC. It encodes CATGTRYREYEQYF. The chain links TRBV5-4 to TRBJ2-7, with D possibly matching TRBD1 (6 bases). The length of the CDR3 is 14 residues. V lost 9 bases to trimming and J lost 4 bases, with 20 bases between them. CDR1 and CDR2 from the germline V gene are SGHNT and YYREEE (reference sequence).

The chain couples TRBV28 to TRBJ1-2, with D perhaps TRBD1 (6 bases). Germline loops: CDR1 MDHEN, CDR2 SYDVKM. There are 14 residues in the CDR3. V was pared by 4 bases and J by 5 bases, with 14 bases between. The CDR3 protein is CASSSPPGVYGYTF. The CDR3, as DNA: TGTGCCAGCAGTTCGCCTCCAGGGGTTTATGGCTACACCTTC.

This rearrangement joins TRBV5-1 to TRBJ2-1; D not certain. This CDR3 has 12 residues. The germline CDR1 and CDR2 sequences are SGHRS and YFSETQ. Trimming took off 4 bases at V and 6 bases at J, with 8 bases between the two ends. CDR3 in amino acids: CASSPDANEQFF. The CDR3 bases are TGCGCCAGCAGCCCGGATGCCAATGAGCAGTTCTTC.

V and J are TRBV5-4 and TRBJ2-3, with a possible D match to TRBD2 (6 bases). V lost 5 bases to trimming and J lost 5 bases, with 21 bases between them. Germline V gives CDR1 SGHNT, CDR2 YYREEE (reference sequence). This CDR3 comprises 16 residues. The chain's CDR3 is CASSSRQGDGGDTQYF. CDR3 nucleotides: TGTGCCAGCAGTTCTCGACAAGGGGACGGGGGAGATACGCAGTATTTT.

The rearrangement links TRBV5-6 to TRBJ2-2, with 11 bases that match TRBD2. The CDR3 length is 16 residues. With V trimmed by 1 base and J by 4 bases, 3 bases remained unmatched. Germline V gene lookup returns CDR1 SGHDT and CDR2 YYEEEE. CDR3 DNA: TGTGCCAGCAGCTTGACTAGCGGGAGTGTCACCGGGGAGCTGTTTTTT. It is translated as CASSLTSGSVTGELFF. Variable domain in full (rest from reference TRBV5-6 and TRBJ2-2): DAGVTQSPTHLIKTRGQQVTLRCSPKSGHDTVSWYQQALGQGPQFIFQYYEEEERQRGNFPDRFSGHQFPNYSSELNVNALLLGDSALYLCASSLTSGSVTGELFFGEGSRLTVL.

In DNA form, the CDR3 reads TGTGCCAGCAGTCCCCGGACGGGACTAGCCAAAAACATTCAGTACTTC. Amino acids: CASSPRTGLAKNIQYF. The rearrangement links TRBV27 to TRBJ2-4; possible D gene TRBD2, 6 bases. Germline V gives CDR1 MNHEY, CDR2 SMNVEV (reference sequence). The germline V and J ends were trimmed by 5 bases and 0 bases, with 14 bases remaining between them. The CDR3 loop spans 16 amino acids.